The source of this TCR beta chain is a study of blood T cells in healthy people across ages. General study findings and limits: Naive CD4+ cell counts and diversity both ran higher in long-lived than in aged donors. With naive T cell percentage, TCR beta diversity showed a strong correlation.

CDR1 and CDR2 from the germline V gene are SQVTM and ANQGSEA. This CDR3 is built from 14 residues. About this clonotype: Its antigen is unknown. One end of the junction fails to match germline, which may point to a read error.

Sample-barcoded 5' priming and a J-beta primer mix drove a second PCR of roughly 6 to 12 cycles. TCRdb re-analysed the 5' RACE reads in MiXCR, keeping a single row per CDR3 protein. The repertoire includes about 1.6 million distinct CDR3 sequences, roughly 32% of them detected once, and approximately 10% sits in the top ten. The genes are TRBV29-1 and TRBJ2-5; D remains ambiguous. The origin of this receptor is a woman in her 30s in good health. Source material: blood. The DNA for the CDR3 is TGCACCGTTGATGGCTCGCCGAGGCGAGAGACCCAGTACTTC. Translated, it gives CTVDGSPRRETQYF.